The clone carrying this T cell receptor beta chain occurred many times. Its antigen is not identified. This sample is part of a study of regulatory T cells in long-lasting Graves disease. Study-level background: Duration of antithyroid drug therapy among newly diagnosed Graves' patients was under 3 months.

The CDR3 has 14 amino acids. Germline values: CDR1 MNHNS, CDR2 SASEGT. The ends lost 6 bases at V and 4 bases at J; junction bases unmatched: 6. The time point was: newly diagnosed GD, antithyroid drugs for less than 3 months. PBMC-extracted RNA yielded the TCR library. Arm-PCR of CDR3 regions with iRepertoire HTBI primers generated TCR beta libraries. TCRdb re-called the multiplex PCR reads with MiXCR, one entry per CDR3 protein. The repertoire holds approximately 270,000 distinct CDR3 sequences, 15% to 20% seen once, with 11% to 15% in the top ten. Study results and limitations: Newly diagnosed disease favored TRBV20-1 and TRBJ2-1 over persistent disease.

These sequences were also reported in another study, on T cells in Graves' hyperthyroidism and ophthalmopathy. From that paper: Researchers defined stable Graves' hyperthyroidism as no ophthalmopathy progression within 18 months. Researchers found most expanded thyroid clonotypes above 0.001 in blood as well.

J is TRBJ1-5 and V is TRBV6-1; 7 bases are shared with TRBD1. The sample was peripheral blood mononuclear cells (PBMCs), taken at new diagnosis, from a patient treated with antithyroid drugs. The receptor was isolated from a woman between 25 and 40 years old with Graves disease. Here the CDR3 DNA reads TGTGCCAGCAGCATGACAGGGACTAATCAGCCCCAGCATTTT. This encodes CASSMTGTNQPQHF.